The sequence of this TCR beta chain was determined in a study of neurological immune-mediated disorders. This clonotype was found a few times. Its antigen is not identified. Synthesis of cDNA was carried out by template-switch 5'RACE. The reaction used 10-nucleotide random UMIs. Over 160 million TCR-beta sequences from 15-18 subjects were obtained in each sequencing run. In TCRdb, the 5' RACE reads were re-called with MiXCR into one record per CDR3 protein. The table lists tens of thousands of distinct CDR3 sequences, approximately 17% of them singletons. Study-level points and caveats: There were no CDR3 amino acid sequences shared by expanded clones across subjects, a result suggesting private repertoires in all groups.

Per the germline V gene, CDR1 is MNHNS and CDR2 is SASEGT. Between the trimmed V and J ends, which lost 2 bases and 3 bases, there was a span of 4 bases. The CDR3 totals 13 residues. Healthy controls were blood bank volunteers in Maryland, USA. The chain couples TRBV6-1 to TRBJ2-2; D remains unclear. The receptor was isolated from a woman between 40 and 55 years old in good health. Specimen: PBMCs. This CDR3 is CASSESHTGELFF. In DNA form, the CDR3 reads TGTGCCAGCAGTGAAAGCCACACCGGGGAGCTGTTTTTT.